This TCR beta chain was identified during a study of metastatic and nonmetastatic thyroid tumors. TCRdb re-called the PCR reads via MiXCR. The sample comprises about 27,000 clones, 16% of which are singletons, and around 6.1% rests with the top ten. Treatment of any kind had been given to no patient before thyroid surgery. The CDR3 spans 14 residues. V gave up 6 bases and J gave up 0 bases, with 12 bases separating them. Germline-derived CDR1 and CDR2 are LNHDA and SQIVND (reference sequence). The sample holds many counts of this clone. The sequenced sample consisted of blood. This clonotype was obtained from a male donor with papillary thyroid cancer or a benign thyroid nodule (not recorded which). Some clones in this sample may be carry-over from other donors' samples. This chain connects TRBV19 to TRBJ2-7; either TRBD1 or TRBD2 may supply D (5 bases each). Here the CDR3 reads CASSPGQVSYEQYF. The CDR3 nucleotides read TGTGCCAGTAGCCCGGGGCAGGTCTCCTACGAGCAGTACTTC.